This T cell receptor (beta chain) was identified during a study of blood T cell repertoires in COVID-19. In the study overall: The samples span acute and convalescent COVID-19 from the United States, Italy and Spain. PBMCs, B-cell-depleted T cells, or T cells were the source of the cDNA or gDNA that made up the material.

The CDR3 consists of 14 residues. Trimming cost V 3 bases and J 2 bases, with 10 bases left between them. Per the germline V gene, CDR1 is SEHNR and CDR2 is FQNEAQ (reference sequence). Authors' data handling: Researchers report that nucleated cell counts were estimated from reference gene primer amplification. The repertoire was sequenced with immunoSEQ multiplex PCR; TCRdb's copy has only in-frame clones and lacks some. The V and J calls and clone size are taken from that table; D and trimming were inferred from the DNA. The top ten clones hold approximately 15% of a sample with 150,000 to 200,000 clones, 84% of them seen once.

V and J are TRBV7-9 and TRBJ1-1; D remains ambiguous. The clonotype was recovered from a woman aged 70-85 years with COVID-19, enrolled during active disease. Source material: peripheral blood. This CDR3 reads CASSLPQHNTEAFF. In DNA form, the CDR3 reads TGTGCCAGCAGCTTGCCACAGCATAACACTGAAGCTTTCTTT.